The rows below give T cell receptor beta chains drawn from one sample of a study of T-cell memory formation after mild COVID-19. TCRdb re-derived calls from the 5' RACE reads in MiXCR, one entry per CDR3 protein. This sample has 450,000 to 650,000 distinct CDR3 sequences, with roughly 22% found just once. The sequenced sample was PBMCs or a T cell subset sorted from them (not recorded which). The receptors were gathered from an adult woman who had mild COVID-19 (a few samples of this study predate the infection). Cell type and time point are not known. CDR3s include the opening cysteine and the closing phenylalanine or tryptophan. D genes are given only for firm matches. Rows give clone size only sometimes, using once, few, many, or a class for an expanded clone.

J: TRBJ1-1
D: -
size: -
V: TRBV20-1
length: 14
DNA: TGCAGTGCTAGAGACCCCCGTTATGAGACTGAAGCTTTCTTT
CDR3: CSARDPRYETEAFF

J: TRBJ1-2
D: -
size: -
V: TRBV4-1
length: 14
DNA: TGCGCCAGCAGCCTTGCCCACCAGGAAGATGGCTACACCTTC
CDR3: CASSLAHQEDGYTF

J: TRBJ2-1
D: TRBD1
size: few
V: TRBV20-1
length: 15
DNA: TGCAGTGCTAGAAGGCGAAGGGGGCGCGATCTTGAGCAGTTCTTC
CDR3: CSARRRRGRDLEQFF

J: TRBJ2-3
D: -
size: few
V: TRBV4-2
length: 16
DNA: TGCGCCAGCAGCCAAGATTGGGGCGCTAGCACAGATACGCAGTATTTT
CDR3: CASSQDWGASTDTQYF

J: TRBJ2-5
D: -
size: -
V: TRBV18
length: 14
DNA: TGTGCCAGCTCACCACAAGGCAGGGAAGAGACCCAGTACTTC
CDR3: CASSPQGREETQYF

J: TRBJ2-5
D: -
size: few
V: TRBV2
length: 15
DNA: TGTGCCAGCAGCCAACCAGGGGACCCACAAGAGACCCAGTACTTC
CDR3: CASSQPGDPQETQYF

J: TRBJ2-5
D: -
size: -
V: TRBV7-9
length: 14
DNA: TGTGCCAGCAGCGCGGGCATCAACAAAGAGACCCAGTACTTC
CDR3: CASSAGINKETQYF

J: TRBJ2-5
D: TRBD2
size: -
V: TRBV6-2/TRBV6-3
length: 18
DNA: TGTGCCAGCAGTTACTCGAGACCTAGCGGGAGTCGGCAAGAGACCCAGTACTTC
CDR3: CASSYSRPSGSRQETQYF

J: TRBJ1-3
D: TRBD1
size: -
V: TRBV6-5
length: 16
DNA: TGTGCCAGCAGTTACGCCGGGACAGGGGCAAGAAACACCATATATTTT
CDR3: CASSYAGTGARNTIYF

J: TRBJ2-3
D: -
size: many
V: TRBV24-1
length: 14
DNA: TGTGCCACCAGTTCCGAGGGGCGCACAGATACGCAGTATTTT
CDR3: CATSSEGRTDTQYF

J: TRBJ2-5
D: TRBD2
size: -
V: TRBV12-3/TRBV12-4
length: 14
DNA: TGTGCCAGCAGTGACACTAGCGTCCAAGAGACCCAGTACTTC
CDR3: CASSDTSVQETQYF

J: TRBJ2-1
D: -
size: -
V: TRBV24-1
length: 13
DNA: TGTGCCACCAGGCAGGGGAGCGACAATGAGCAGTTCTTC
CDR3: CATRQGSDNEQFF

J: TRBJ2-3
D: -
size: few
V: TRBV6-2/TRBV6-3
length: 16
DNA: TGTGCCAGCAGTTACGACTCGGCCCTGAACACAGATACGCAGTATTTT
CDR3: CASSYDSALNTDTQYF

J: TRBJ2-7
D: -
size: many
V: TRBV11-2
length: 16
DNA: TGTGCCAGCAGCTCCTGGAAAGACTCCAGCTCCTACGAGCAGTACTTC
CDR3: CASSSWKDSSSYEQYF

J: TRBJ2-7
D: -
size: -
V: TRBV7-2
length: 15
DNA: TGTGCCAGCAGCCCAATTCTCCCTCGGCGGGACGAGCAGTACTTC
CDR3: CASSPILPRRDEQYF

J: TRBJ1-1
D: TRBD1
size: -
V: TRBV9
length: 16
DNA: TGTGCCAGCAGCGTAGGGGGACAGGTTCATTACACTGAAGCTTTCTTT
CDR3: CASSVGGQVHYTEAFF

J: TRBJ2-1
D: -
size: -
V: TRBV14
length: 14
DNA: TGTGCCAGCAGCCTTTTAAGGTCCGTGAATGAGCAGTTCTTC
CDR3: CASSLLRSVNEQFF

J: TRBJ2-1
D: TRBD2
size: few
V: TRBV24-1
length: 15
DNA: TGTGCCACCAGTGGAACTAGCGGGGGATACAATGAGCAGTTCTTC
CDR3: CATSGTSGGYNEQFF

J: TRBJ1-6
D: -
size: -
V: TRBV15
length: 15
DNA: TGTGCCACCAGCAGAGATAAGGGGAGAGGCTCACCCCTCCACTTT
CDR3: CATSRDKGRGSPLHF

J: TRBJ2-7
D: -
size: -
V: TRBV29-1
length: 11
DNA: TGCAGCGTGGTCCTTAGGGATCTCCGTTACTTC
CDR3: CSVVLRDLRYF

J: TRBJ2-3
D: -
size: -
V: TRBV12-3/TRBV12-4
length: 16
DNA: TGTGCCAGCAGTCCGAACCCCGGAAGAGGCTCCGATACGCAGTATTTT
CDR3: CASSPNPGRGSDTQYF

J: TRBJ1-5
D: -
size: once
V: TRBV19
length: 16
DNA: TGTGCCAGTAGTATAGTCCCCGGACGGAGCAATCAGCCCCAGCATTTT
CDR3: CASSIVPGRSNQPQHF

J: TRBJ2-1
D: TRBD1
size: many
V: TRBV7-2
length: 15
DNA: TGTGCCAGCAGCTTAGGACAGGGAACCTACAATGAGCAGTTCTTC
CDR3: CASSLGQGTYNEQFF

J: TRBJ2-4
D: TRBD2
size: -
V: TRBV6-2/TRBV6-3
length: 17
DNA: TGTGCCAGCACCCCGTTGCCGGGAGGGCCCGACAAAAACATTCAGTACTTC
CDR3: CASTPLPGGPDKNIQYF

J: TRBJ2-7
D: -
size: -
V: TRBV30
length: 14
DNA: TGTGCCTGGAGTGGCCAGGGAAGGCGCTACGAGCAGTACTTC
CDR3: CAWSGQGRRYEQYF

J: TRBJ2-7
D: TRBD1
size: -
V: TRBV18
length: 16
DNA: TGTGCCAGCTCACCGATTAATCCCGGGACAGGGTACGAGCAGTACTTC
CDR3: CASSPINPGTGYEQYF

J: TRBJ2-7
D: TRBD2
size: few
V: TRBV6-5
length: 14
DNA: TGTGCCAGCAGCCCTTCGCGGGAGGGACGGGAGCAGTACTTC
CDR3: CASSPSREGREQYF

J: TRBJ2-3
D: TRBD2
size: -
V: TRBV5-4
length: 18
DNA: TGTGCCAGCAGCTCCGGGACTAGCGGGAGGAGGGGCACAGATACGCAGTATTTT
CDR3: CASSSGTSGRRGTDTQYF

J: TRBJ1-2
D: -
size: many
V: TRBV2
length: 13
DNA: TGTGCCAGCAGTGAAATGGGAGTAGGTGGCTACACCTTC
CDR3: CASSEMGVGGYTF

J: TRBJ2-1
D: TRBD2
size: few
V: TRBV4-1
length: 16
DNA: TGCGCCAGCAGCCAAGGGACTAGCGGGGGGGTGAAGGAGCAGTTCTTC
CDR3: CASSQGTSGGVKEQFF

J: TRBJ2-7
D: TRBD2
size: -
V: TRBV10-3
length: 15
DNA: TGTGCCATCAGTGTGGGGCTAGCGGGACCCTACGAGCAGTACTTC
CDR3: CAISVGLAGPYEQYF

J: TRBJ2-4
D: -
size: -
V: TRBV29-1
length: 14
DNA: TGCAGCGTTGAAACCCCCCGTGGCAAAAACATTCAGTACTTC
CDR3: CSVETPRGKNIQYF

J: TRBJ2-7
D: TRBD1
size: -
V: TRBV20-1
length: 11
DNA: TGCAGTGCATACAGGGGCTACGAGCAGTACTTC
CDR3: CSAYRGYEQYF

J: TRBJ2-3
D: -
size: few
V: TRBV12-3/TRBV12-4
length: 13
DNA: TGTGCCACCGACGTGGGGGTAGAAGATACGCAGTATTTT
CDR3: CATDVGVEDTQYF

J: TRBJ2-7
D: -
size: -
V: TRBV6-9
length: 15
DNA: TGTGCCAGCAGCCCTCCTCTCACCCTCTGGGACGAGCAGTACTTC
CDR3: CASSPPLTLWDEQYF

J: TRBJ2-7
D: -
size: -
V: TRBV3-1
length: 11
DNA: TGTGCCAGCGGGCACAGGATCGAGCAGTACTTC
CDR3: CASGHRIEQYF

J: TRBJ2-1
D: -
size: few
V: TRBV12-3/TRBV12-4
length: 14
DNA: TGTGCCAGCTTGGTAGGAGGAGCTAGCAATGAGCAGTTCTTC
CDR3: CASLVGGASNEQFF

J: TRBJ2-7
D: -
size: few
V: TRBV24-1
length: 15
DNA: TGTGCCACCGGCGAGGATCGACGAGCCCCCTACGAGCAGTACTTC
CDR3: CATGEDRRAPYEQYF

J: TRBJ2-1
D: TRBD2
size: -
V: TRBV12-3/TRBV12-4
length: 14
DNA: TGTGCCAGCAGGGGACTAGCGGGATGGAATGAGCAGTTCTTC
CDR3: CASRGLAGWNEQFF

J: TRBJ2-3
D: TRBD2
size: few
V: TRBV7-9
length: 16
DNA: TGTGCCAGCAGCTTCGGGAGGGGCGGTTTTCAAGATACGCAGTATTTT
CDR3: CASSFGRGGFQDTQYF

J: TRBJ1-4
D: -
size: few
V: TRBV7-8
length: 15
DNA: TGTGCCAGCAGCTTAGAGGGGTATACTAATGAAAAACTGTTTTTT
CDR3: CASSLEGYTNEKLFF

J: TRBJ1-5
D: -
size: once
V: TRBV20-1
length: 17
DNA: TGCAGTGCTAACGAACCCGGGCTTCTCGGCAGGTCTCAGCCCCAGCATTTT
CDR3: CSANEPGLLGRSQPQHF

J: TRBJ2-7
D: -
size: few
V: TRBV6-6
length: 13
DNA: TGTGCCAGCAGTTACTCGCTGGGCTACGAGCAGTACTTC
CDR3: CASSYSLGYEQYF

J: TRBJ2-1
D: -
size: few
V: TRBV5-6
length: 15
DNA: TGTGCCAGCAGCTTGGGCGGGGACCTCTACAATGAGCAGTTCTTC
CDR3: CASSLGGDLYNEQFF

J: TRBJ2-1
D: TRBD2
size: -
V: TRBV24-1
length: 15
DNA: TGTGCCACCAGTGAGTCTGGAGCGGGGGGGCCCAAGCAGTTCTTC
CDR3: CATSESGAGGPKQFF

J: TRBJ1-3
D: -
size: -
V: TRBV7-2
length: 15
DNA: TGTGCCAGCAGTGTCAGGGGAGGATCGGGAAACACCATATATTTT
CDR3: CASSVRGGSGNTIYF